The 30 T cell receptor beta chains given below trace back to one sample, sequenced in a study of shared clonotypes between healthy human individuals. CD8 cells classed as naive were CD45RO-negative and positively selected for CCR7, excluding terminally differentiated effector memory CD45RA+ cells. Some clones are missing from TCRdb's copy, which holds only in-frame ones; the method was immunoSEQ multiplex PCR. The sample lists fewer than 800,000 clones; just over 90% were seen once. Sequences were obtained from naive CD8+ T cells sorted from blood. The origin of the receptors is a man aged 25 to 40 in good health.

V gene TRBV7-8 combines with J gene TRBJ2-7; TRBD1 agrees at 10 bases. The V gene end was trimmed by 2 bases and the J gene end by 3 bases; junction bases not matched to a gene: 4. The CDR3 extends over 15 amino acids. Germline assignment: CDR1 SGHVS and CDR2 FQNEAQ. In nucleotides, the CDR3 is TGTGCCAGCAGCTTATGGACAGGGGGGAACTACGAGCAGTACTTC. Translating gives CASSLWTGGNYEQYF.

The chain uses TRBV27 and TRBJ2-7, with 8 bases that match TRBD2. CDR3 size: 15 residues. Germline V gene data show CDR1 as MNHEY and CDR2 as SMNVEV (reference sequence). The V and J ends lost 2 bases and 5 bases, in that order; junction bases with no gene match: 8. The CDR3 here is CASSLRGRMYNEQYF. The CDR3 DNA is TGTGCCAGCAGTTTACGCGGGAGGATGTACAACGAGCAGTACTTC.

This clone was observed a single time. The V and J genes are TRBV7-9 and TRBJ1-2; no clear D. The V gene lost 3 bases and the J gene lost 10 bases, with 9 bases spanning the gap. Germline lookup yields CDR1 SEHNR and CDR2 FQNEAQ (reference sequence). The CDR3 is 11 amino acids. CDR3 amino acids: CASSFASDYTF. The DNA of the CDR3 is TGTGCCAGCAGCTTCGCCTCCGACTACACCTTC.

The chain couples TRBV27 to TRBJ2-1, with 8 bases identical to TRBD1. V lost 6 bases, J lost 10 bases, and 5 bases stayed unmatched. Germline CDR1 is MNHEY and CDR2 is SMNVEV (reference sequence). The CDR3 has 12 residues. The CDR3 reads CASRRQGTEQFF. CDR3 DNA: TGTGCCAGCAGACGACAGGGGACCGAGCAGTTCTTC.

The V call is TRBV10-1, the J call TRBJ1-1; 8 bases match TRBD1. V gave up 6 bases and J gave up 4 bases; unmatched junction bases: 7. The CDR3 has 14 residues. Germline CDR1 reads WNHNN; CDR2 reads SYGVQD (reference sequence). CDR3 sequence (DNA): TGCGCCAGCAGCCTGCAACAGGGGGGCACTGAAGCTTTCTTT. Translating it yields CASSLQQGGTEAFF.

The rearrangement joins TRBV7-9 to TRBJ2-3, with D perhaps matching TRBD2 (5 bases). From germline, CDR1 is SEHNR and CDR2 FQNEAQ (reference sequence). The V end was cut by 3 bases, the J end by 2 bases, with 18 bases between. This CDR3 spans 17 amino acids. This chain's CDR3 is CASSFSSRSGNTDTQYF. The DNA of the CDR3 is TGTGCCAGCAGCTTCTCGTCTCGGAGCGGAAACACAGATACGCAGTATTTT.

J is TRBJ2-7 and V is TRBV7-6; the D gene is possibly TRBD1 (5 bases). Trimming took off 6 bases at V and 5 bases at J, with 8 bases between the two ends. The CDR3 has 11 amino acids. Germline CDR1 and CDR2: SGHVS and FNYEAQ. The CDR3 is CASSPGHEQYF. Here the CDR3 DNA reads TGTGCCAGCAGTCCAGGGCACGAGCAGTACTTC.

V and J are TRBV6-5 and TRBJ2-2; TRBD1 matches at 7 bases. The junction had 8 bases not matched to a gene; V was cut back by 7 bases and J by 6 bases. Germline V CDR1 and CDR2: MNHEY, SVGAGI. This CDR3 has 14 amino acids. CDR3 amino acids: CASNPGGLSGELFF. CDR3 DNA sequence: TGTGCCAGCAACCCAGGGGGTCTGTCCGGGGAGCTGTTTTTT.

The rearrangement uses TRBV11-3 and TRBJ2-3; TRBD2 agrees at 9 bases. The CDR3 has 15 amino acids. Germline lookup yields CDR1 SGHNT and CDR2 YENEEA. V lost 4 bases, J lost 4 bases, and 6 bases stayed unmatched. CDR3 in amino acids: CASSSRGGRADTQYF. For the CDR3, the DNA is TGTGCCAGCAGCTCTAGGGGCGGGAGGGCAGATACGCAGTATTTT.

This clone has a single count. This sequence is one base from a far larger clone and is likely a read error. This chain uses TRBV28 with TRBJ2-1; D call uncertain. The CDR3 is made up of 11 amino acids. The V gene's germline CDR1 is MDHEN and CDR2 SYDVKM. The CDR3 nucleotides are TGTGTCAGCAGTCGCCTCGGAGAGCAGTTCTTC. Its translation: CVSSRLGEQFF.

The chain joins TRBV14 to TRBJ2-7; D is undetermined. The CDR3 runs to 14 residues. V was pared by 2 bases and J by 5 bases, with 13 bases between. CDR1 and CDR2 from the germline V gene are SGHDN and FVKESK. DNA for the CDR3: TGTGCCAGCAGCCAAAAGCTCGTGAGACACGAGCAGTACTTC. As protein: CASSQKLVRHEQYF.

The chain couples TRBV10-3 to TRBJ1-5; a possible D gene is TRBD1 (5 bases). CDR1 ENHRY and CDR2 SYGVKD come from the germline V gene. The CDR3 has 14 amino acids. Trimming pared 3 bases from V and 4 bases from J, leaving 10 bases between. CDR3 sequence: CAISEQVRNQPQHF. In DNA form, the CDR3 reads TGTGCCATCAGTGAACAGGTTAGGAATCAGCCCCAGCATTTT.

V gene TRBV6-1 combines with J gene TRBJ2-3, with 13 bases fitting TRBD2. Germline CDR1 MNHNS, CDR2 SASEGT. This CDR3 is 17 amino acids long. V trimming: 3 bases; J trimming: 3 bases; junction bases outside the gene matches: 6. DNA of the CDR3: TGTGCCAGCAGTGAGAGGAGACTAGCGGGAGGAACAGATACGCAGTATTTT. Its translation: CASSERRLAGGTDTQYF.

The chain has TRBV7-8 and TRBJ2-7; 11 bases map to TRBD2. Germline values: CDR1 SGHVS, CDR2 FQNEAQ. This CDR3 has 15 amino acids. After removal of 5 bases from V and 0 bases from J, the junction contained 3 bases not matched to a gene. The CDR3 spells CASSATSGTSYEQYF. The DNA for the CDR3 is TGTGCCAGCAGCGCGACTAGCGGGACCTCCTACGAGCAGTACTTC.

The chain has TRBV28 and TRBJ2-5; 7 bases are shared with TRBD1. Per the germline V gene, CDR1 is MDHEN and CDR2 is SYDVKM. V lost 6 bases to trimming and J lost 5 bases; unmatched junction nucleotides: 9. CDR3 length: 14 amino acids. The CDR3 reads CASSTMTGIETQYF. The CDR3 nucleotides read TGTGCCAGCAGCACGATGACAGGGATCGAGACCCAGTACTTC.

The gene calls are TRBV28 and TRBJ2-7; TRBD2 is a possible D gene (6 bases). The CDR3 has 15 amino acids. Germline values: CDR1 MDHEN, CDR2 SYDVKM. Trimming stripped 6 bases from V and 6 bases from J, with 21 bases between. Written as DNA, the CDR3 is TGTGCCAGCAGAATAAGCGTGATAGCGGCTCCCGAGCAGTACTTC. It encodes CASRISVIAAPEQYF.

The chain carries TRBV11-2 and TRBJ2-5; no firm D call. Trimming shortened V by 5 bases and J by 5 bases, and 6 bases separated the two germline ends. The germline V gene has CDR1 SGHAT and CDR2 FQNNGV. CDR3 length: 11 amino acids. The CDR3 bases are TGTGCCAGCAGCGACCGGGAGACCCAGTACTTC. This encodes CASSDRETQYF. Based on the CDR3 plus reference TRBV11-2 and TRBJ2-5, the full variable domain is EAGVAQSPRYKIIEKRQSVAFWCNPISGHATLYWYQQILGQGPKLLIQFQNNGVVDDSQLPKDRFSAERLKGVDSTLKIQPAKLEDSAVYLCASSDRETQYFGPGTRLLVL.

The chain employs TRBV7-9 and TRBJ2-3; maybe TRBD2 (5 bases). Trimming stripped 8 bases from V and 6 bases from J, with 18 bases between. The V gene's germline CDR1 is SEHNR and CDR2 FQNEAQ (reference sequence). The CDR3 is 14 amino acids. CDR3 DNA: TGTGCCAGCCAAGGGAGTGTGAGTCCCGATACGCAGTATTTT. Translation: CASQGSVSPDTQYF.

With respect to this clone: Other DNA sequences within the sample encode an identical CDR3. The V gene is TRBV2, the J gene TRBJ1-2, with unresolved D. Trimming stripped 6 bases from V and 4 bases from J, with 15 bases between. The length of the CDR3 is 14 residues. Germline V CDR1 and CDR2: SNHLY, FYNNEI. In DNA form, the CDR3 reads TGTGCCAGCAGCCCGGGCCAAGGCGGCTATGGCTACACCTTC. Its protein is CASSPGQGGYGYTF. The full variable domain, completed using reference TRBV2 and TRBJ1-2, is EPEVTQTPSHQVTQMGQEVILRCVPISNHLYFYWYRQILGQKVEFLVSFYNNEISEKSEIFDDQFSVERPDGSNFTLKIRSTKLEDSAMYFCASSPGQGGYGYTFGSGTRLTVV.

This chain links TRBV13 with TRBJ2-2; D is undetermined. The V end lost 1 base, the J end lost 4 bases, and 7 bases lay between the germline ends. Germline V gives CDR1 PRHDT, CDR2 FYEKMQ (reference sequence). The CDR3 totals 14 residues. The CDR3 DNA reads TGTGCCAGCAGCTTAGAGGGTGGCACCGGGGAGCTGTTTTTT. It codes for CASSLEGGTGELFF.

V gene TRBV7-3 combines with J gene TRBJ2-1; D gene unclear. V lost 1 base and J lost 0, with 10 bases in between. The CDR3 sequence is 16 residues long. Germline CDR1 and CDR2: SGHTA and FQGTGA. DNA for the CDR3: TGTGCCAGCAGCTTAAATGTCCTTAGCTCCTACAATGAGCAGTTCTTC. Protein: CASSLNVLSSYNEQFF.

J is TRBJ2-7 and V is TRBV28; tentatively, D is TRBD2 (6 bases). This CDR3 has 16 amino acids. V shed 8 bases and J shed 1 base, with 21 bases lying between them. Germline V CDR1 and CDR2: MDHEN, SYDVKM. The DNA for the CDR3 is TGTGCCAGCGTGCGGCCGCGGGACGGACCTTCCTACGAGCAGTACTTC. This gives the protein CASVRPRDGPSYEQYF.

The chain recombines TRBV27 with TRBJ1-2; D possibly corresponds to TRBD1 (6 bases). This CDR3 comprises 15 residues. Trimming shortened V by 5 bases and J by 5 bases, and 18 bases separated the two germline ends. Germline assignment: CDR1 MNHEY and CDR2 SMNVEV (reference sequence). This CDR3 is CASSPWTESNYGYTF. The CDR3 DNA is TGTGCCAGCAGTCCCTGGACAGAGTCAAATTATGGCTACACCTTC.

The J gene is TRBJ2-1, the V gene TRBV11-2, with 12 nucleotides matching TRBD2. The CDR3 is 16 amino acids. J gave up 8 bases and V 5 bases, and 10 bases lay outside the gene matches. Germline-derived CDR1 and CDR2 are SGHAT and FQNNGV. CDR3 coding DNA: TGTGCCAGCAGCCGATATAGACTAGCGGGAGCCTATGAGCAGTTCTTC. Translating it yields CASSRYRLAGAYEQFF.

In regard to this clone: Relative to the germline gene, one junction end is altered; a read error may explain this. The genes are TRBV4-2 and TRBJ1-5; D might be TRBD1 (5 bases). CDR3 length: 18 residues. The germline V gene has CDR1 LGHNA and CDR2 YNFKEQ. CDR3 sequence: CASSQGYRGEISNQPQHF. The CDR3, as DNA: TGTGCCAGCAGTCAAGGGTATCGGGGGGAGATCAGCAATCAGCCCCAGCATTTT.

This clone was seen more than once but under ten times. The sample holds other DNA sequences that translate to the same CDR3. CDR3 coding DNA: TGTGCCAGCAGCGCCGGGACAGGGGGATACGAGCAGTACTTC. This sequence encodes CASSAGTGGYEQYF. The chain joins TRBV9 to TRBJ2-7; 11 nucleotides line up with TRBD1. Unmatched junction bases numbered 3, after V lost 3 bases and J lost 4 bases. CDR1 is SGDLS and CDR2 is YYNGEE in the germline V gene. There are 14 residues in the CDR3.

The rearrangement links TRBV29-1 to TRBJ2-7; TRBD1 agrees at 10 bases. Germline V CDR1 and CDR2: SQVTM, ANQGSEA. Trimming cost V 7 bases and J 0 bases; bases outside gene matches: 3. The CDR3 covers 13 residues. CDR3: CSAWTGGSYEQYF. The CDR3 DNA is TGCAGCGCTTGGACAGGGGGCTCCTACGAGCAGTACTTC.

This chain's CDR3 is CASSDPGQGAHEQYF. The CDR3 DNA sequence: TGTGCCAGCAGTGACCCGGGACAGGGGGCCCACGAGCAGTACTTC. The J gene is TRBJ2-7, the V gene TRBV28; TRBD1 matches at 12 bases. The CDR3 has 15 amino acids. CDR1 MDHEN and CDR2 SYDVKM come from the germline V gene. V was pared by 5 bases and J by 5 bases, with 7 bases of the junction left unmatched.

The chain joins TRBV4-1 to TRBJ2-5; 7 bases fit TRBD1. The V gene's germline CDR1 is MGHRA and CDR2 YSYEKL. Germline trimming cut 3 bases from V and 4 bases from J; bases unmatched to any gene: 17. This CDR3 has 18 residues. The CDR3 nucleotides are TGCGCCAGCAGCCAGCCTCTAGAGGGGGCACGACGGGGAGAGACCCAGTACTTC. Encoded protein: CASSQPLEGARRGETQYF.

The CDR3 DNA reads as TGTGCCAGCCCTAGCGGGAGGGGTGGGTATGAGCAGTTCTTC. Its protein is CASPSGRGGYEQFF. The J gene is TRBJ2-1, the V gene TRBV2; 12 bases fit TRBD2. Per the germline V gene, CDR1 is SNHLY and CDR2 is FYNNEI. The CDR3 is 14 amino acids. V shed 8 bases, J shed 8 bases, and the junction held 7 bases outside the gene matches. Filled out from reference TRBV2 and TRBJ2-1, the complete variable domain reads EPEVTQTPSHQVTQMGQEVILRCVPISNHLYFYWYRQILGQKVEFLVSFYNNEISEKSEIFDDQFSVERPDGSNFTLKIRSTKLEDSAMYFCASPSGRGGYEQFFGPGTRLTVL.